These 32 T cell receptor beta chains were all obtained from the same sample, sequenced in a study of technical replicates of blood from a handful of donors. The method was immunoSEQ multiplex PCR; TCRdb's version includes in-frame clones alone and lacks a portion of them. The table has 45,000 to 55,000 clones, about 95% seen once. The source material was T cells isolated from PBMCs. All receptors derive from a human donor in good health.

The chain joins TRBV5-1 to TRBJ2-7; a weak D match, TRBD2 (5 bases). Trimming pared 2 bases from V and 5 bases from J, leaving 5 bases between. CDR3 length equals 11 residues. Germline V gives CDR1 SGHRS, CDR2 YFSETQ. For the CDR3, the DNA is TGCGCCAGCAGCTTCGGGAACGAGCAGTACTTC. Amino acid sequence: CASSFGNEQYF.

The chain joins TRBV7-8 to TRBJ2-7, with D maybe TRBD2 (7 bases). V was trimmed by 5 bases and J by 6 bases, leaving 23 bases between them. Germline lookup yields CDR1 SGHVS and CDR2 FQNEAQ. The CDR3 loop spans 16 amino acids. The CDR3 DNA sequence: TGTGCCAGCAGCGCACAAGTAGGGGGGGCTCTCGGCGAGCAGTACTTC. Its translation: CASSAQVGGALGEQYF.

V gene TRBV18 combines with J gene TRBJ2-2, with D possibly TRBD2 on 5 matching bases. CDR1 and CDR2 from the germline V gene are KGHSH and LQKENI. The CDR3 length is 16 residues. V was cut by 6 bases and J by 6 bases, with 20 bases left in between. The CDR3 nucleotides are TGTGCCAGCTCCGCCCAGGCCGACGGGGTTTCCGGGGAGCTGTTTTTT. Translated, it gives CASSAQADGVSGELFF.

The chain couples TRBV29-1 to TRBJ2-2; 9 bases are shared with TRBD1. Germline V gene lookup returns CDR1 SQVTM and CDR2 ANQGSEA. J lost 5 bases, V lost 3 bases, and 4 bases had no gene match. The CDR3 runs to 14 residues. The CDR3 protein is CSVEGTGWTGELFF. For the CDR3, the DNA is TGCAGCGTTGAGGGGACAGGGTGGACCGGGGAGCTGTTTTTT.

This clone was seen a single time. The V gene is TRBV7-9, the J gene TRBJ1-4; D call uncertain. V lost 1 base to trimming and J lost 0 bases, with 6 bases between them. CDR1 SEHNR and CDR2 FQNEAQ come from the germline V gene (reference sequence). The CDR3 length is 15 residues. CDR3 coding DNA: TGTGCCAGCAGCTTAGGGGCTGCAACTAATGAAAAACTGTTTTTT. Amino acid sequence: CASSLGAATNEKLFF.

The rearrangement joins TRBV23-1 to TRBJ2-7, with TRBD1 identical over 10 bases. TRBV23-1 is flagged as an ORF with uncertain function. The CDR3 has 15 residues. V shed 8 bases and J 4 bases; nucleotides not matched to a gene: 11. CDR3 DNA: TGCGCCAGCGGACCCCCCGACAGGGGGCAATACGAGCAGTACTTC. As protein: CASGPPDRGQYEQYF.

This clone was picked up one time. V and J are TRBV5-6 and TRBJ2-5, with 7 positions matching TRBD2. This CDR3 spans 13 amino acids. Germline CDR1 SGHDT, CDR2 YYEEEE. The V gene end was trimmed by 7 bases and the J gene end by 0 bases; junction bases not matched to a gene: 3. CDR3 in amino acids: CASGRGNQETQYF. The CDR3 nucleotides are TGTGCCAGCGGGCGGGGGAACCAAGAGACCCAGTACTTC.

The chain combines TRBV9 with TRBJ1-1; no clear D. Per germline, CDR1 SGDLS and CDR2 YYNGEE. V was cut by 3 bases and J by 6 bases, with 6 bases left in between. The CDR3 has 11 residues. The chain's CDR3 is CASSDEAEAFF. The CDR3, as DNA: TGTGCCAGCAGCGATGAGGCTGAAGCTTTCTTT.

This chain links TRBV18 with TRBJ1-2; tentatively, D is TRBD1 (6 bases). This CDR3 comprises 13 residues. CDR1 is KGHSH, CDR2 LQKENI, per germline. Trimming left V 3 bases short and J 5 bases short, with 10 bases between. CDR3 residues: CASSPWTDYGYTF. CDR3 sequence (DNA): TGTGCCAGCTCACCCTGGACAGATTATGGCTACACCTTC.

The chain employs TRBV5-1 and TRBJ2-7; tentative D call: TRBD1 (5 bases). The CDR3 length is 13 residues. Germline CDR1 reads SGHRS; CDR2 reads YFSETQ. V was pared by 4 bases and J by 4 bases, with 12 bases between. Here the CDR3 DNA reads TGCGCCAGCAGCCGGACACAGGAATACGAGCAGTACTTC. It yields the protein CASSRTQEYEQYF.

This chain links TRBV7-9 with TRBJ1-1, with 9 bases fitting TRBD1. Losses at the gene ends were 5 bases for V and 0 bases for J; bases not matched to a gene: 16. Germline loops: CDR1 SEHNR, CDR2 FQNEAQ (reference sequence). The CDR3 spans 19 residues. CDR3 protein: CASSPTTEQGARVNTEAFF. The CDR3 DNA follows: TGTGCCAGCAGCCCCACAACAGAACAGGGGGCTCGGGTGAACACTGAAGCTTTCTTT. Together with reference TRBV7-9 and TRBJ1-1, the CDR3 gives the full variable domain: DTGVSQNPRHKITKRGQNVTFRCDPISEHNRLYWYRQTLGQGPEFLTYFQNEAQLEKSRLLSDRFSAERPKGSFSTLEIQRTEQGDSAMYLCASSPTTEQGARVNTEAFFGQGTRLTVV.

The chain couples TRBV29-1 to TRBJ2-1; no firm D call. Germline-derived CDR1 and CDR2 are SQVTM and ANQGSEA. Trimming left V 5 bases short and J 4 bases short, with 9 bases between. The CDR3 has 12 residues. The CDR3 sequence is CSVLRPYNEQFF. The CDR3 DNA reads as TGCAGCGTTCTTCGTCCGTACAATGAGCAGTTCTTC.

The gene calls are TRBV7-9 and TRBJ2-7, with D unresolved. V was clipped by 2 bases and J by 4 bases, with 9 bases between them. There are 13 residues in the CDR3. CDR1 is SEHNR and CDR2 is FQNEAQ in the germline V gene (reference sequence). CDR3 DNA sequence: TGTGCCAGCAGCTTACACAGCAAATACGAGCAGTACTTC. Protein product: CASSLHSKYEQYF.

This chain uses TRBV7-2 with TRBJ2-1, with 8 bases matching TRBD2. This CDR3 is 13 amino acids long. Germline CDR1 reads SGHTA; CDR2 reads FQGNSA. The V segment lost 9 bases and the J segment 8 bases; nucleotides outside the gene matches: 9. The CDR3 DNA is TGTGCCAGTAAGCGGGAGAGATACGATGAGCAGTTCTTC. Its protein is CASKRERYDEQFF. Using reference TRBV7-2 and TRBJ2-1 for the parts outside the CDR3, the full variable domain is GAGVSQSPSNKVTEKGKDVELRCDPISGHTALYWYRQSLGQGLEFLIYFQGNSAPDKSGLPSDRFSAERTGGSVSTLTIQRTQQEDSAVYLCASKRERYDEQFFGPGTRLTVL.

The chain couples TRBV28 to TRBJ2-1; D uncertain. Looked up from germline, CDR1 is MDHEN and CDR2 is SYDVKM. This CDR3 contains 13 residues. V shed 4 bases and J shed 0 bases, with 4 bases lying between them. The DNA of the CDR3 is TGTGCCAGCAGTTCGAGCTCCTACAATGAGCAGTTCTTC. This codes for CASSSSSYNEQFF.

J is TRBJ1-5 and V is TRBV7-2, with D uncertain. V lost 1 base and J 0 bases, leaving 7 bases between the germline ends. Germline V CDR1 and CDR2: SGHTA, FQGNSA. This CDR3 is built from 15 residues. The CDR3 sequence is CASSLVGPSNQPQHF. CDR3 nucleotides: TGTGCCAGCAGCTTAGTCGGTCCTAGCAATCAGCCCCAGCATTTT.

This chain connects TRBV29-1 to TRBJ1-5; TRBD1 is a possible D gene (6 bases). Trimming pared 8 bases from V and 4 bases from J, leaving 15 bases between. The germline V gene has CDR1 SQVTM and CDR2 ANQGSEA. The CDR3 is made up of 13 amino acids. CDR3 residues: CSTTAGANQPQHF. As DNA, the CDR3 is TGCAGCACCACGGCGGGGGCGAATCAGCCCCAGCATTTT.

This clone was seen once. This chain uses TRBV6-6 with TRBJ1-4; 7 bases fit TRBD1. This CDR3 has 14 residues. CDR1 is MNHNY and CDR2 is SVGAGI in the germline V gene (reference sequence). Trimming removed 6 bases from V and 8 bases from J; junction bases left unmatched: 9. The CDR3, as DNA: TGTGCCAGCAGACCCGGACAGGCTTGGGAAAAACTGTTTTTT. Encoded protein: CASRPGQAWEKLFF.

The rearrangement links TRBV9 to TRBJ2-1; possibly TRBD1 for D (5 bases). Germline CDR1 is SGDLS and CDR2 is YYNGEE. V lost 0 bases, J lost 8 bases, and 15 bases lay in between. The CDR3 spans 15 residues. The CDR3 sequence: CASSVGQFISDEQFF. CDR3 nucleotides: TGTGCCAGCAGCGTAGGACAGTTCATATCGGATGAGCAGTTCTTC.

The J gene is TRBJ1-2, the V gene TRBV5-1, with D unresolved. Trimming took 1 base from V and 10 from J, leaving 11 bases between them. Germline V CDR1 and CDR2: SGHRS, YFSETQ. CDR3 size: 12 residues. DNA for the CDR3: TGCGCCAGCAGCTTGCAGCGGGAAACCTACACCTTC. Its protein product is CASSLQRETYTF.

The J gene is TRBJ2-5, the V gene TRBV29-1; 7 bases are a match to TRBD1. There are 15 residues in the CDR3. Germline V gene data show CDR1 as SQVTM and CDR2 as ANQGSEA. J lost 2 bases, V lost 1 base, and 7 bases had no gene match. The CDR3 spells CSVEGGQLPQETQYF. DNA of the CDR3: TGCAGCGTTGAAGGGGGACAGCTACCGCAAGAGACCCAGTACTTC. The whole variable domain, remainder taken from reference TRBV29-1 and TRBJ2-5, is SAVISQKPSRDICQRGTSLTIQCQVDSQVTMMFWYRQQPGQSLTLIATANQGSEATYESGFVIDKFPISRPNLTFSTLTVSNMSPEDSSIYLCSVEGGQLPQETQYFGPGTRLLVL.

Written as DNA, the CDR3 is TGTGCCAGCAGCGGCAGGGACGGGACATCCTACGAGCAGTACTTC. Translation: CASSGRDGTSYEQYF. V and J are TRBV9 and TRBJ2-7; a weak D match, TRBD1 (6 bases). Trimming cost V 3 bases and J 1 base, with 14 bases left between them. The CDR3 is 15 amino acids. CDR1 and CDR2 (germline): SGDLS, YYNGEE.

The chain is built from TRBV7-3 and TRBJ1-2; 10 positions agree with TRBD1. V gave up 5 bases and J gave up 2 bases; unmatched junction bases: 2. Germline values: CDR1 SGHTA, CDR2 FQGTGA. This CDR3 has 14 amino acids. The CDR3 loop reads CASSKDRGNYGYTF. The CDR3 DNA reads TGTGCCAGCAGCAAGGACAGGGGGAACTATGGCTACACCTTC. The full variable domain, its missing parts supplied by reference TRBV7-3 and TRBJ1-2, is GAGVSQTPSNKVTEKGKYVELRCDPISGHTALYWYRQSLGQGPEFLIYFQGTGAADDSGLPNDRFFAVRPEGSVSTLKIQRTERGDSAVYLCASSKDRGNYGYTFGSGTRLTVV.

J is TRBJ2-2 and V is TRBV11-3; D may be TRBD1 (6 bases). V lost 3 bases, J lost 0 bases, and 11 bases lay in between. The CDR3 sequence is 16 residues long. Germline V lookup: CDR1 SGHNT, CDR2 YENEEA. CDR3 DNA sequence: TGTGCCAGCAGCTTGATGGGACACGCGAACACCGGGGAGCTGTTTTTT. This encodes CASSLMGHANTGELFF.

The rearrangement links TRBV14 to TRBJ1-2; 8 positions match TRBD1. Germline V CDR1 and CDR2: SGHDN, FVKESK. V trimming: 3 bases; J trimming: 4 bases; junction bases outside the gene matches: 1. This CDR3 has 13 amino acids. The DNA of the CDR3 is TGTGCCAGCAGCCACACAGGGGGCTATGGCTACACCTTC. Its protein product is CASSHTGGYGYTF.

The CDR3 sequence: CASSLAAGRNDSPLHF. The DNA for the CDR3 is TGTGCCAGCAGCTTAGCGGCAGGGAGGAATGATTCACCCCTCCACTTT. The V call is TRBV7-9, the J call TRBJ1-6; perhaps TRBD1 as D (5 bases). V was clipped by 0 bases and J by 8 bases, with 14 bases between them. CDR1 is SEHNR and CDR2 is FQNEAQ in the germline V gene (reference sequence). The CDR3 totals 16 residues.

The chain recombines TRBV7-9 with TRBJ1-2; the D gene is possibly TRBD1 (5 bases). V was trimmed by 4 bases and J by 6 bases, leaving 15 bases between them. The germline V gene has CDR1 SEHNR and CDR2 FQNEAQ (reference sequence). The CDR3 runs 14 residues. CDR3 sequence (DNA): TGTGCCAGCAGCTCCACCAGGGCGGGGGATGGCTACACCTTC. It is translated as CASSSTRAGDGYTF.

The rearrangement joins TRBV15 to TRBJ1-2; 7 nucleotides line up with TRBD1. Germline-derived CDR1 and CDR2 are LNHNV and YYDKDF (reference sequence). V trimming: 7 bases; J trimming: 1 base; junction bases outside the gene matches: 9. This CDR3 region has 15 residues. CDR3 loop: CATNRGTDLNYGYTF. The CDR3 region has the DNA TGTGCCACCAACCGTGGGACAGACCTTAACTATGGCTACACCTTC. The full variable domain, with the rest looked up from reference TRBV15 and TRBJ1-2, is DAMVIQNPRYQVTQFGKPVTLSCSQTLNHNVMYWYQQKSSQAPKLLFHYYDKDFNNEADTPDNFQSRRPNTSFCFLDIRSPGLGDTAMYLCATNRGTDLNYGYTFGSGTRLTVV.

The J gene is TRBJ2-1, the V gene TRBV9, with TRBD2 matching 11 bases. Germline CDR1 reads SGDLS; CDR2 reads YYNGEE. Losses at the gene ends were 0 bases for V and 4 bases for J; bases not matched to a gene: 6. The CDR3 spans 17 residues. The CDR3 here is CASSVEASGGLYNEQFF. CDR3 sequence (DNA): TGTGCCAGCAGCGTAGAGGCTAGCGGGGGGTTATACAATGAGCAGTTCTTC.

This clone has a handful of counts. This chain links TRBV7-3 with TRBJ2-2; TRBD2 might be the D (6 bases). This CDR3 is built from 14 residues. Germline lookup yields CDR1 SGHTA and CDR2 FQGTGA. V was clipped by 5 bases and J by 6 bases, with 13 bases between them. DNA of the CDR3: TGTGCCAGCAGCCCCGTACTAGCCGCCGGGGAGCTGTTTTTT. Encoded protein: CASSPVLAAGELFF.

This clone appeared a single time. This chain joins TRBV11-3 and TRBJ2-5; perhaps TRBD1 as D (6 bases). The V end was cut by 4 bases, the J end by 5 bases, with 14 bases between. Looked up from germline, CDR1 is SGHNT and CDR2 is YENEEA. The CDR3 contains 14 residues. CDR3 DNA: TGTGCCAGCAGCTCACGGGGACATCGGGAGACCCAGTACTTC. Translating it yields CASSSRGHRETQYF.

The V and J genes are TRBV5-1 and TRBJ2-7, with 9 bases fitting TRBD2. Germline V gene data show CDR1 as SGHRS and CDR2 as YFSETQ. V dropped 0 bases and J dropped 3; count of bases not matched to a gene: 7. The CDR3 loop spans 16 amino acids. The chain's CDR3 is CASSLGASGVIYEQYF. CDR3 nucleotides: TGCGCCAGCAGCTTGGGGGCTAGCGGGGTGATCTACGAGCAGTACTTC.